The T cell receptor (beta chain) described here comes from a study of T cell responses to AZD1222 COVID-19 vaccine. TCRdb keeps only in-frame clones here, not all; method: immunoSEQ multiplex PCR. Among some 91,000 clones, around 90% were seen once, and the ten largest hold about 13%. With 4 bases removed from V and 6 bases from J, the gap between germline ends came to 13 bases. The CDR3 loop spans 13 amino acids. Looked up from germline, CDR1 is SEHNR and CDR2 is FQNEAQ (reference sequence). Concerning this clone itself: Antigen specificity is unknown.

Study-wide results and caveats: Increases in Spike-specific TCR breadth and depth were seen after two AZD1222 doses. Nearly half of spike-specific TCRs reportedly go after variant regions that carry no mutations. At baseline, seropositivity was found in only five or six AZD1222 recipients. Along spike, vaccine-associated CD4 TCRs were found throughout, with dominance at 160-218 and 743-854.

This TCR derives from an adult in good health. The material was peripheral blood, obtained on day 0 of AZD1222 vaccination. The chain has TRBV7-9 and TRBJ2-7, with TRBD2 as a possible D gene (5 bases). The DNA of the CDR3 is TGTGCCAGCAGCTCCCCCGGGGTTTCCGAGCAGTACTTC. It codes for CASSSPGVSEQYF.